These 28 T cell receptor beta chains came from one sample sequenced in a study of blood T cell repertoires in COVID-19. Sequenced by immunoSEQ multiplex PCR; TCRdb stores in-frame clones only, minus some. Of around 330,000 clones detected, about 91% appear once; the ten largest clones hold 1.5% to 2%. Sequencing was performed on peripheral blood. Receptor source: a woman between 25 and 40 years old with COVID-19, enrolled during active disease.

This chain uses TRBV21-1 with TRBJ1-1. TRBV21-1 is a pseudogene locus. The CDR3 sequence is 14 residues long. The CDR3 sequence: CASSEGGLNTEAFF. In nucleotides, the CDR3 is TGTGCCAGCAGCGAGGGCGGATTGAACACTGAAGCTTTCTTT.

For this clone: The sample has other DNA sequences that encode this CDR3 too. The rearrangement links TRBV19 to TRBJ1-6, with D perhaps TRBD1 (5 bases). Germline V CDR1 and CDR2: LNHDA, SQIVND (reference sequence). There are 13 residues in the CDR3. Trimming cost V 2 bases and J 7 bases, with 6 bases left between them. Here the CDR3 reads CASSIQGNSPLHF. CDR3 bases: TGTGCCAGTAGTATACAGGGCAATTCACCCCTCCACTTT.

The chain employs TRBV28 and TRBJ1-3; D is possibly TRBD1 (5 bases). The V gene's germline CDR1 is MDHEN and CDR2 SYDVKM. Between the trimmed V and J ends, which lost 10 bases and 3 bases, there was a span of 10 bases. The CDR3 has 12 residues. The CDR3 DNA reads TGTGCCACCTCGGGGGGTGGAAACACCATATATTTT. It translates to CATSGGGNTIYF. Complete variable domain (other parts from reference TRBV28 and TRBJ1-3): DVKVTQSSRYLVKRTGEKVFLECVQDMDHENMFWYRQDPGLGLRLIYFSYDVKMKEKGDIPEGYSVSREKKERFSLILESASTNQTSMYLCATSGGGNTIYFGEGSWLTVV.

The genes are TRBV4-1 and TRBJ1-6, with D unresolved. V gave up 4 bases and J gave up 0 bases, with 13 bases separating them. There are 17 residues in the CDR3. Germline values: CDR1 MGHRA, CDR2 YSYEKL. The CDR3 DNA sequence: TGCGCCAGCAGCCCCCAGGTGGTGAGCTCCTATAATTCACCCCTCCACTTT. Translating gives CASSPQVVSSYNSPLHF.

The chain has TRBV5-5 and TRBJ2-5; TRBD2 aligns across 11 bases. V dropped 0 bases and J dropped 5; count of bases not matched to a gene: 6. Germline-derived CDR1 and CDR2 are SGHKS and YYEKEE (reference sequence). The CDR3 has 16 residues. The CDR3 bases are TGTGCCAGCAGCTTGGAGTTAGCGGGGGGGCGGGAGACCCAGTACTTC. Translated: CASSLELAGGRETQYF.

The rearrangement uses TRBV6-2 or TRBV6-3 and TRBJ2-1; D call uncertain. The V gene lost 0 bases and the J gene lost 5 bases, with 8 bases spanning the gap. This CDR3 spans 14 amino acids. Germline V lookup: CDR1 MNHEY, CDR2 SVGEGT. The CDR3 reads CASSYSNQDNEQFF. Here the CDR3 DNA reads TGTGCCAGCAGTTACTCAAATCAGGACAATGAGCAGTTCTTC.

This clone has a single count. The chain recombines TRBV6-1 with TRBJ1-6; tentatively, D is TRBD1 (6 bases). The CDR3 runs 15 residues. Germline V gene lookup returns CDR1 MNHNS and CDR2 SASEGT. V lost 2 bases, J lost 6 bases, and 11 bases lay in between. The CDR3 DNA follows: TGTGCCAGCAGTGAATATCAGGGGCCTAATTCACCCCTCCACTTT. Its protein is CASSEYQGPNSPLHF.

The chain combines TRBV7-9 with TRBJ1-1; D is ambiguous. The length of the CDR3 is 15 residues. Germline CDR1 is SEHNR and CDR2 is FQNEAQ (reference sequence). V shed 0 bases and J shed 0 bases, with 8 bases lying between them. The CDR3 loop is CASSLAVAVNTEAFF. Written as DNA, the CDR3 is TGTGCCAGCAGCTTAGCGGTGGCCGTGAACACTGAAGCTTTCTTT.

This clone was observed a handful of times. This sequence joins TRBV7-8 and TRBJ1-1; 9 positions agree with TRBD1. This CDR3 spans 15 amino acids. V was pared by 1 base and J by 4 bases, with 4 bases of the junction left unmatched. Germline CDR1 is SGHVS and CDR2 is FQNEAQ. CDR3 amino acids: CASSLEQGARTEAFF. CDR3 nucleotides: TGTGCCAGCAGCTTAGAACAGGGGGCACGCACTGAAGCTTTCTTT.

V is TRBV7-6 and J is TRBJ2-3; 9 positions match TRBD2. This CDR3 is built from 16 residues. Per the germline V gene, CDR1 is SGHVS and CDR2 is FNYEAQ. The V and J ends lost 5 bases and 0 bases, in that order; junction bases with no gene match: 6. CDR3 bases: TGTGCCAGCAGCGCGCGGGGGGGCGGGAGCACAGATACGCAGTATTTT. This sequence encodes CASSARGGGSTDTQYF.

V gene TRBV7-2 combines with J gene TRBJ1-1; no reliable D call. Looked up from germline, CDR1 is SGHTA and CDR2 is FQGNSA. V was trimmed by 6 bases and J by 3 bases, leaving 8 bases between them. This CDR3 has 12 residues. CDR3 nucleotide sequence: TGTGCCAGCAGGGACTGGGACACTGAAGCTTTCTTT. Protein sequence: CASRDWDTEAFF. Drawing the rest from reference TRBV7-2 and TRBJ1-1, the complete variable domain is GAGVSQSPSNKVTEKGKDVELRCDPISGHTALYWYRQSLGQGLEFLIYFQGNSAPDKSGLPSDRFSAERTGGSVSTLTIQRTQQEDSAVYLCASRDWDTEAFFGQGTRLTVV.

The genes are TRBV7-2 and TRBJ1-2; D is undetermined. The CDR3 covers 14 residues. V lost 4 bases to trimming and J lost 7 bases, with 16 bases between them. Germline assignment: CDR1 SGHTA and CDR2 FQGNSA. Written as DNA, the CDR3 is TGTGCCAGCAGCTCAACCGGGAGGCTTGGTGGCTACACCTTC. This encodes CASSSTGRLGGYTF.

V gene TRBV12-3 or TRBV12-4 combines with J gene TRBJ2-1; no firm D call. This CDR3 is built from 12 residues. V was pared by 3 bases and J by 4 bases, with 4 bases between. CDR3 DNA sequence: TGTGCCAGCAGTTTTCCGTACAATGAGCAGTTCTTC. Its protein is CASSFPYNEQFF.

This clone was detected only a few times. The chain joins TRBV10-3 to TRBJ1-2; D is uncertain. Looked up from germline, CDR1 is ENHRY and CDR2 is SYGVKD. Trimming pared 2 bases from V and 7 bases from J, leaving 8 bases between. This CDR3 comprises 12 residues. CDR3 DNA sequence: TGTGCCATCAGTGAGATGCAGTCTGGCTACACCTTC. Protein sequence: CAISEMQSGYTF.

The chain links TRBV19 to TRBJ2-1, with 15 bases lining up with TRBD2. The CDR3 is made up of 17 amino acids. The J segment lost 8 bases and the V segment lost 5 bases, leaving 10 bases of the junction unmatched. CDR1 is LNHDA, CDR2 SQIVND, per germline (reference sequence). CDR3 in DNA: TGTGCCAGTAGTCAAGTGGGGACTAGCGGGGGGCGCGATGAGCAGTTCTTC. It specifies CASSQVGTSGGRDEQFF.

The chain has TRBV15 and TRBJ1-3; TRBD1 is a possible D gene (6 bases). The CDR3 is made up of 20 amino acids. CDR1 and CDR2 from the germline V gene are LNHNV and YYDKDF (reference sequence). The germline V and J ends were trimmed by 0 bases and 0 bases, with 21 bases remaining between them. This CDR3 is CATSREGIGGQLSSGNTIYF. The CDR3 DNA sequence: TGTGCCACCAGCAGAGAGGGGATCGGGGGGCAGCTATCCTCTGGAAACACCATATATTTT.

This chain connects TRBV6-2 or TRBV6-3 to TRBJ2-7, with D possibly being TRBD1 (6 bases). V was trimmed by 5 bases and J by 5 bases, leaving 19 bases between them. Germline V lookup: CDR1 MNHEY, CDR2 SVGEGT. This CDR3 is built from 15 residues. CDR3 DNA: TGTGCCAGCAGTCCACTTCGGACAGCCACCAACGAGCAGTACTTC. This gives the protein CASSPLRTATNEQYF.

The J gene is TRBJ2-1, the V gene TRBV6-1; 12 bases align to TRBD2. This CDR3 spans 16 amino acids. V lost 4 bases, J lost 4 bases, and 5 bases stayed unmatched. Germline values: CDR1 MNHNS, CDR2 SASEGT. CDR3 DNA: TGTGCCAGCAGTGGACTAGCGGGGGCAATTTACAATGAGCAGTTCTTC. As protein: CASSGLAGAIYNEQFF.

The count of this clone is one. The V call is TRBV7-9, the J call TRBJ1-2; D unresolved. Trimming stripped 5 bases from V and 3 bases from J, with 10 bases between. The germline V gene encodes CDR1 SEHNR and CDR2 FQNEAQ (reference sequence). CDR3 size: 13 residues. The CDR3 spells CASSQTTDYGYTF. As DNA, the CDR3 is TGTGCCAGCAGCCAAACAACAGACTATGGCTACACCTTC.

This clone was observed once. In nucleotides, the CDR3 is TGTGCCAGCAGCCAAACGGGGGGGCTCCGGGGCGAGCAGTACGTC. This sequence encodes CASSQTGGLRGEQYV. This rearrangement joins TRBV3-1 (or the pseudogene TRBV3-2) to TRBJ2-7, with 8 bases identical to TRBD2. The CDR3 is 15 residues long. V shed 2 bases, J shed 6 bases, and the junction held 9 bases outside the gene matches. Germline V gives CDR1 LGHDT, CDR2 YNNKEL (reference sequence).

The sample holds one count of this clone. This rearrangement joins TRBV4-3 to TRBJ2-3, with a possible D match to TRBD1 (5 bases). Trimming removed 0 bases at V and 9 bases at J, with 19 bases between. The CDR3 length is 16 residues. CDR1 LGHNA and CDR2 YSLEER come from the germline V gene. DNA of the CDR3: TGCGCCAGCAGCCAAGATGGGGCATCATACTCCGACACGCAGTATTTT. As protein: CASSQDGASYSDTQYF.

CDR3 loop: CASGDRGNTEAFF. CDR3 DNA sequence: TGTGCCAGCGGCGACAGGGGGAACACTGAAGCTTTCTTT. This rearrangement joins TRBV2 to TRBJ1-1; 8 bases align to TRBD1. The CDR3 is made up of 13 amino acids. Germline CDR1 and CDR2: SNHLY and FYNNEI. The V and J ends lost 8 bases and 1 base, in that order; junction bases with no gene match: 3.

This chain connects TRBV19 to TRBJ2-1, with D maybe TRBD2 (6 bases). V lost 5 bases and J lost 8, with 19 bases in between. There are 15 residues in the CDR3. Germline values: CDR1 LNHDA, CDR2 SQIVND (reference sequence). The CDR3 loop is CASSSVGGFVDEQFF. The CDR3 region has the DNA TGTGCCAGTAGTTCCGTGGGGGGTTTCGTGGATGAGCAGTTCTTC. Variable domain in full (rest from reference TRBV19 and TRBJ2-1): DGGITQSPKYLFRKEGQNVTLSCEQNLNHDAMYWYRQDPGQGLRLIYYSQIVNDFQKGDIAEGYSVSREKKESFPLTVTSAQKNPTAFYLCASSSVGGFVDEQFFGPGTRLTVL.

Notes on this clone: This specimen includes other DNA sequences encoding the same CDR3. V is TRBV12-3 or TRBV12-4 and J is TRBJ1-1; D ambiguous. The CDR3 runs to 12 residues. Trimming removed 3 bases from V and 7 bases from J, with 9 bases in between. The CDR3 sequence: CASSFVSSEAFF. CDR3 nucleotide sequence: TGTGCCAGCAGTTTCGTGAGTAGTGAAGCTTTCTTT.

V is TRBV24-1 and J is TRBJ2-3; 9 bases are shared with TRBD1. The V gene's germline CDR1 is KGHDR and CDR2 SFDVKD. The CDR3 has 16 amino acids. The J segment lost 7 bases and the V segment lost 4 bases, leaving 11 bases of the junction unmatched. Here the CDR3 reads CATSDTVGQGLHTQYF. For the CDR3, the DNA is TGTGCCACCAGTGACACCGTCGGACAGGGGCTGCATACGCAGTATTTT.

The genes are TRBV4-3 and TRBJ1-2; D gene uncertain. The CDR3 has 18 residues. The germline gives CDR1 LGHNA, CDR2 YSLEER. V lost 0 bases and J lost 2, with 19 bases in between. CDR3 amino acids: CASSQDGPGLEGNYGYTF. In nucleotides, the CDR3 is TGCGCCAGCAGCCAAGATGGGCCGGGGTTGGAGGGAAACTATGGCTACACCTTC.

The chain employs TRBV6-5 and TRBJ2-7, with D possibly matching TRBD1 (6 bases). The V gene lost 5 bases and the J gene lost 3 bases, with 11 bases spanning the gap. This CDR3 is built from 13 residues. Looked up from germline, CDR1 is MNHEY and CDR2 is SVGAGI. This CDR3 is CASSLQGDYEQYV. Written as DNA, the CDR3 is TGTGCCAGCAGTCTACAGGGTGACTACGAGCAGTACGTC.

This chain uses TRBV5-1 with TRBJ1-1; possible D gene TRBD1, 5 bases. The CDR3 totals 14 residues. Germline values: CDR1 SGHRS, CDR2 YFSETQ. V was trimmed by 2 bases and J by 3 bases, leaving 11 bases between them. The CDR3 loop reads CASSFPGGDTEAFF. Written as DNA, the CDR3 is TGCGCCAGCAGCTTTCCCGGAGGGGACACTGAAGCTTTCTTT.